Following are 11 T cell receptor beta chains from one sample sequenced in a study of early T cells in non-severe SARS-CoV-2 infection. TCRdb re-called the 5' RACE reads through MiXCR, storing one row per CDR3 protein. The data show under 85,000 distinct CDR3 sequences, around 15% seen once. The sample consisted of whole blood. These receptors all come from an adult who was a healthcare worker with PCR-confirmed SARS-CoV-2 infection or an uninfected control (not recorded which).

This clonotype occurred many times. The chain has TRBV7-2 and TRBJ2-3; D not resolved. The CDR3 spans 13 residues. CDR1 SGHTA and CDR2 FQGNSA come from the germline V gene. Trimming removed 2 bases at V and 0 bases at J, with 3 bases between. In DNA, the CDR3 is TGTGCCAGCAGCTTACCTAGCACAGATACGCAGTATTTT. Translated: CASSLPSTDTQYF. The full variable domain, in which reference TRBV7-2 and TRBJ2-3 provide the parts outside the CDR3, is GAGVSQSPSNKVTEKGKDVELRCDPISGHTALYWYRQSLGQGLEFLIYFQGNSAPDKSGLPSDRFSAERTGGSVSTLTIQRTQQEDSAVYLCASSLPSTDTQYFGPGTRLTVL.

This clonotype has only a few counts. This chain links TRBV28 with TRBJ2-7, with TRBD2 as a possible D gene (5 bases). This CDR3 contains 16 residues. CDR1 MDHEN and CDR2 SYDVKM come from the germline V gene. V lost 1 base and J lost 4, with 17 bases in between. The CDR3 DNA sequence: TGTGCCAGCAGTTTATTGAGGGTCTCGTTAGTATACGAGCAGTACTTC. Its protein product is CASSLLRVSLVYEQYF.

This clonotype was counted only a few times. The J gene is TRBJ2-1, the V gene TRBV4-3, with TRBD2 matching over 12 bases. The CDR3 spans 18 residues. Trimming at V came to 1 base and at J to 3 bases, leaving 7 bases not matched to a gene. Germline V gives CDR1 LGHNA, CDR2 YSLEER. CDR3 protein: CASSQGETSGGYYNEQFF. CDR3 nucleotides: TGCGCCAGCAGCCAAGGTGAAACTAGCGGGGGGTACTACAATGAGCAGTTCTTC.

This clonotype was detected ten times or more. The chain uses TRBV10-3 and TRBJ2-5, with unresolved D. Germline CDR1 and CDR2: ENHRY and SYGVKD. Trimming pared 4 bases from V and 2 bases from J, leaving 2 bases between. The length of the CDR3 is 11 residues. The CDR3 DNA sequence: TGTGCCATCAGTGTTCAAGAGACCCAGTACTTC. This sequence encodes CAISVQETQYF.

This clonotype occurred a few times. The CDR3 is CASSPLNRGTQYF. CDR3 in DNA: TGTGCCAGCAGTCCCCTCAACAGGGGTACGCAGTATTTT. J is TRBJ2-3 and V is TRBV28; 7 bases are shared with TRBD1. The CDR3 contains 13 residues. Germline CDR1 MDHEN, CDR2 SYDVKM. V trimming: 5 bases; J trimming: 8 bases; junction bases outside the gene matches: 7. The variable domain in full, with the rest retrieved from reference TRBV28 and TRBJ2-3, is DVKVTQSSRYLVKRTGEKVFLECVQDMDHENMFWYRQDPGLGLRLIYFSYDVKMKEKGDIPEGYSVSREKKERFSLILESASTNQTSMYLCASSPLNRGTQYFGPGTRLTVL.

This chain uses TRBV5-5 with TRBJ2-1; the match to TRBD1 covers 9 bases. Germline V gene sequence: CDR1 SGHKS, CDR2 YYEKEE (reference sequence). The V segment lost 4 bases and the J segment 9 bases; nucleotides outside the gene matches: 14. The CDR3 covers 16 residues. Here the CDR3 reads CASSREAGQGFREQFF. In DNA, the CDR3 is TGTGCCAGCAGCCGGGAGGCGGGACAGGGTTTCCGTGAGCAGTTCTTC.

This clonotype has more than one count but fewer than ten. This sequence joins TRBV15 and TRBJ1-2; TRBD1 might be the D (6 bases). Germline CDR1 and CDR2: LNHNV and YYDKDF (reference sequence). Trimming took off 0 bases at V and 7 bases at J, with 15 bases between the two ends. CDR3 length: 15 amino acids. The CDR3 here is CATSRDGRAGAGYTF. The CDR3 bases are TGTGCCACCAGCAGAGATGGGCGGGCAGGGGCTGGCTACACCTTC.

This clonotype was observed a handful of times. The DNA of the CDR3 is TGTGCCAGCAGTCCCTCGGGACACATAGAAGAGACCCAGTACTTC. Translating it yields CASSPSGHIEETQYF. The rearrangement links TRBV12-3 or TRBV12-4 to TRBJ2-5, with D possibly being TRBD1 (6 bases). The ends were cut back, 5 bases at V and 3 bases at J, with 16 bases in the middle. The CDR3 has 15 residues.

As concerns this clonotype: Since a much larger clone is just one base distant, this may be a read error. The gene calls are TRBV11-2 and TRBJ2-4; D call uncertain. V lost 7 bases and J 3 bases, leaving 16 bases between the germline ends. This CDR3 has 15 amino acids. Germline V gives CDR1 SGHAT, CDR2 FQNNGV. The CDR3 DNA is TGTGCCAGCAAACGAGGCACGAGCAGCAAAAACATTCAGTACTTC. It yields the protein CASKRGTSSKNIQYF. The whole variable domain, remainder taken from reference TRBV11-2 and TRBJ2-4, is EAGVAQSPRYKIIEKRQSVAFWCNPISGHATLYWYQQILGQGPKLLIQFQNNGVVDDSQLPKDRFSAERLKGVDSTLKIQPAKLEDSAVYLCASKRGTSSKNIQYFGAGTRLSVL.

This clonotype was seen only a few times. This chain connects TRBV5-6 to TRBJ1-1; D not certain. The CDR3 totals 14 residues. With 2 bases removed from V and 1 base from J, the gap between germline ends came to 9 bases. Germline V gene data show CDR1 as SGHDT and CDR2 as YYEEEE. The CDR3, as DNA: TGTGCCAGCAGCTTTTTAGGCAGGAACACTGAAGCTTTCTTT. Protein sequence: CASSFLGRNTEAFF.

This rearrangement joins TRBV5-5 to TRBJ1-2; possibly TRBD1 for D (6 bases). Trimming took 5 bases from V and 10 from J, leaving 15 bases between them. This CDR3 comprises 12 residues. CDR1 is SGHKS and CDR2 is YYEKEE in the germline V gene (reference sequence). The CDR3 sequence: CASRIPSGAYTF. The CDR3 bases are TGTGCCAGCAGGATCCCCTCGGGGGCCTACACCTTC.